Ten or more counts support the clone carrying this T cell receptor beta chain. No antigen is known for it. CDR3 regions of TCR beta were amplified from RNA transcripts. An opening RT-PCR round employed HTBI primers and preceded a second-round multiplex PCR. TCRdb processed the multiplex PCR reads anew with MiXCR; each CDR3 protein has one entry. The data hold roughly 500,000 distinct CDR3 sequences, with around 15% observed a single time. Where ophthalmopathy was present, donors had moderate-to-severe activity, CAS ≥3, NOSPECS ≥4 and duration under 3 months. Enrollment excluded any patients with other autoimmune diseases, uncontrolled infections, pregnancy or lactation. PBMCs were density-gradient isolated from roughly 10 ml fresh blood. Germline-derived CDR1 and CDR2 are DFQATT and SNEGSKA (reference sequence). The CDR3 contains 15 residues. J was trimmed by 6 bases and V by 3 bases; bases with no gene match: 9.

The data originate from a study of Graves' ophthalmopathy and Graves' hyperthyroidism. Study-wide findings and caveats: The study's model predicted ophthalmopathy progression at about 68% sensitivity and about 78% specificity.

Material for sequencing was blood. This receptor was identified in a woman in her 30s with Graves' ophthalmopathy. This rearrangement joins TRBV20-1 to TRBJ2-7, with 12 bases that match TRBD2. CDR3 protein: CSASPPSGRASEQYF. Here the CDR3 DNA reads TGCAGTGCTAGTCCCCCTAGCGGGAGGGCCTCCGAGCAGTACTTC.